This T cell receptor (beta chain) was sequenced during a study of cytomegalovirus exposure and HLA in healthy donors. Sequenced by immunoSEQ multiplex PCR; TCRdb stores in-frame clones only, minus some. This table holds about 110,000 clones, about 85% found once. CDR1 is SGDLS and CDR2 is YYNGEE in the germline V gene. CDR3 length: 12 residues. The V end was cut by 5 bases, the J end by 3 bases, with 9 bases between. The J gene is TRBJ2-7, the V gene TRBV9, with D possibly TRBD2 on 5 matching bases. The sequence was obtained from a woman aged 18-29 years in good health and CMV-seronegative. The sequenced sample was PBMCs. Here the CDR3 reads CASSAGDYEQYF. The CDR3 DNA follows: TGTGCCAGCAGTGCCGGGGACTACGAGCAGTACTTC.